A selection of T cell receptor beta chains follows, all from one sample in a study of blood T cell repertoires in COVID-19. Method: immunoSEQ multiplex PCR; TCRdb's copy keeps in-frame clones and lacks some. The sample carries roughly 290,000 clones, 85% recorded once. The sample taken for sequencing was peripheral blood. All receptors come from a woman aged 50 to 60 with active or convalescent COVID-19. The CDR3 runs from the conserved cysteine through the conserved F or W. Each record gives: J gene, D gene, clone size, V gene, CDR3 DNA, CDR3 protein. A D gene is named only where the DNA matches it firmly. A row's size may be missing; if present it is once, few, many or a size class.

TRBJ2-2 | TRBD2 | NA | TRBV5-4 | TGTGCCAGCAGCATCGGACTAGCGGGAGTGGCCGGGGAGCTGTTTTTT | CASSIGLAGVAGELFF
TRBJ1-1 | TRBD1 | NA | TRBV28 | TGTGCCACAGGGACAGGGCTAAAGAACACTGAAGCTTTCTTT | CATGTGLKNTEAFF
TRBJ1-3 | NA | NA | TRBV9 | TGTGCCAGCAGCAAGAGTACCGCGGGCTCTGGAAACACCATATATTTT | CASSKSTAGSGNTIYF
TRBJ2-2 | NA | NA | TRBV19 | TGTGCCAGTAGTCCTATTAGCTTAGCCGGGGAGCTGTTTTTT | CASSPISLAGELFF
TRBJ2-3 | NA | few | TRBV2 | TGTGCCAGCAGTGAAGCAACAGTCCGGGATACGCAGTATTTT | CASSEATVRDTQYF
TRBJ2-7 | NA | NA | TRBV6-2/TRBV6-3 | TGTGCCAGCAGTTACTTGACAGGCGGCTACTACGAGCAGTACTTC | CASSYLTGGYYEQYF
TRBJ2-7 | NA | NA | TRBV11-2 | TGTGCCAGCAGCTCCCAACTAGAGTATAATAACGAGCAGTACTTC | CASSSQLEYNNEQYF
TRBJ2-3 | NA | NA | TRBV4-1 | TGCGCCAGCAGCCAAGTCGGGAAGGCGAGAGCTAGCACAGATACGCAGTATTTT | CASSQVGKARASTDTQYF
TRBJ2-2 | TRBD2 | NA | TRBV28 | TGTGCCAGCAGTTTATTCCGGGTTCTTCAGCGGGAGAGGTACACCGGGGAGCTGTTTTTT | CASSLFRVLQRERYTGELFF
TRBJ2-7 | TRBD2 | NA | TRBV12-3/TRBV12-4 | TGTGCCAGCAGTTTAGCGGGAGGGCACGAGCAGTACTTC | CASSLAGGHEQYF
TRBJ2-7 | NA | NA | TRBV29-1 | TGCAGCGTTGAAGATCCCGAGAGCTCCTACGAGCAGTACTTC | CSVEDPESSYEQYF
TRBJ1-5 | TRBD1 | NA | TRBV2 | TGTGCCAGCAGTGTCCAGGACAGGGGTAATCAGCCCCAGCATTTT | CASSVQDRGNQPQHF
TRBJ2-1 | NA | NA | TRBV5-1 | TGCGCCAGCAGCTTGGCTGGAGTCTCCTACAATGAGCAGTTCTTC | CASSLAGVSYNEQFF
TRBJ2-1 | TRBD2 | few | TRBV4-1 | TGCGCCAGCAGCCAAGGTAGGGCTAGCGGGAGCCATGAGCAGTTCTTC | CASSQGRASGSHEQFF
TRBJ1-3 | TRBD1 | once | TRBV13 | TGTGCCAGCAGCCCGAGGGGACAGGGGGCTGGAAACACCATATATTTT | CASSPRGQGAGNTIYF
TRBJ2-3 | TRBD1 | NA | TRBV5-5 | TGTGCCAGCAGCTTGAGGGGGCGGTTTTTCGGCACAGATACGCAGTATTTT | CASSLRGRFFGTDTQYF
TRBJ1-5 | NA | NA | TRBV6-2/TRBV6-3 | TGTGCCAGCAGTTACTCCTCAGGGGTTGGCAATCAGCCCCAGCATTTT | CASSYSSGVGNQPQHF
TRBJ1-1 | TRBD1 | NA | TRBV6-5 | TGTGCCAGCATCCCTGGGACAGGGTTTGATCGGGCTTTCTTT | CASIPGTGFDRAFF
TRBJ1-3 | TRBD1 | NA | TRBV18 | TGTGCCACCGGTCGTGGACAGGTGAACTCTGGAAACACCATATATTTT | CATGRGQVNSGNTIYF
TRBJ2-1 | NA | once | TRBV5-1 | TGCGCCAGCAGCTTGGACAGGGAGCAGTTCTTC | CASSLDREQFF
TRBJ1-5 | NA | NA | TRBV30 | TGTGCCTACGGTCTCCGGGGGACCGGGGATCAGCCCCAGCATTTT | CAYGLRGTGDQPQHF
TRBJ1-2 | NA | NA | TRBV21-1 | TGTGCCAGCAGCAAACCGTACAGGGGCGCCAACTATGGCTACACCTTC | CASSKPYRGANYGYTF
TRBJ1-1 | NA | NA | TRBV28 | TGTGCCAGCAATCAGGGTACTGAAGCTTTCTTT | CASNQGTEAFF
TRBJ2-7 | TRBD2 | NA | TRBV18 | TGTGCCAGCTCACCTACAGCGGGACTAGCGGACGAGCAGTACTTC | CASSPTAGLADEQYF
TRBJ1-5 | NA | NA | TRBV6-4 | TGTGCCACCCAAAAAAGACAGGATAGCAATCAGCCCCAGCATTTT | CATQKRQDSNQPQHF
TRBJ1-2 | NA | once | TRBV27 | TGTGCCAGCAGTTTTGACAGTAACTATGGCTACACCTTC | CASSFDSNYGYTF
TRBJ1-1 | NA | NA | TRBV2 | TGTGCCAGCAGTGTTCAGTTTATGAACACTGAAGCTTTCTTT | CASSVQFMNTEAFF
TRBJ1-1 | TRBD1 | NA | TRBV18 | TGTGCCAGCTCAGGGGACAGGGGCCGGAACACTGAAGCTTTCTTT | CASSGDRGRNTEAFF
TRBJ2-1 | NA | NA | TRBV5-5 | TGTGCCAGCAGCTTGCGGGGACTCTCCTACAATGAGCAGTTCTTC | CASSLRGLSYNEQFF
TRBJ1-6 | TRBD1 | NA | TRBV5-6 | TGTGCCAGCAGCCAAGGGACAGGGGGCTTGTATAATTCACCCCTCCACTTT | CASSQGTGGLYNSPLHF
TRBJ2-7 | TRBD2 | NA | TRBV7-8 | TGTGCCAGCAGCCAGAATAGGGCGGGAGGGCTTGAGCAGTACTTC | CASSQNRAGGLEQYF
TRBJ2-7 | TRBD2 | NA | TRBV18 | TGTGCCAGCTCACCCACGGGAGGAAATGCCGAGCAGTACTTC | CASSPTGGNAEQYF
TRBJ2-1 | TRBD2 | NA | TRBV5-6 | TGTGCCAGCAGCTTGGGACTAGCGGGAACGCGGTTCTTC | CASSLGLAGTRFF
TRBJ1-5 | NA | once | TRBV21-1 | TGTGCCAGCAGCAAAAACCCGATAGACAGGGGCGATCAGCCCCAGCATTTT | CASSKNPIDRGDQPQHF
TRBJ2-7 | TRBD1 | NA | TRBV14 | TGTGCCAGCAGCCAAGGACAGGGGGGACCCTACGAGCAGTACTTC | CASSQGQGGPYEQYF
TRBJ2-7 | TRBD2 | NA | TRBV27 | TGTGCCAGCAGTCGGGGGGGGGCAAGCGAGCAGTACTTC | CASSRGGASEQYF
TRBJ2-7 | NA | NA | TRBV19 | TGTGCCAGTAGTAACAGGGTCCTAGGTGCCTCCGAGCAGTACTTC | CASSNRVLGASEQYF
TRBJ1-5 | TRBD1 | NA | TRBV20-1 | TGCAGTGCTAGTGGACCGGGACAGGGTTTCCATCAGCCCCAGCATTTT | CSASGPGQGFHQPQHF
TRBJ1-1 | NA | NA | TRBV5-4 | TGTGCCAGCAGCTTCCAAGCGCGTAACACTGAAGCTTTCTTT | CASSFQARNTEAFF
TRBJ2-7 | NA | NA | TRBV11-2 | TGTGCCAGCAGCTTAGACACAGACGAGCAGTACTTC | CASSLDTDEQYF
TRBJ1-2 | NA | NA | TRBV12-3/TRBV12-4 | TGTGCCAGCAGTCAAGACCGCGGCTATGGCTACACCTTC | CASSQDRGYGYTF
TRBJ1-1 | NA | NA | TRBV28 | TGTGCCAGCAGTTTAGGGCTAAGGACAACTGAAGCTTTCTTT | CASSLGLRTTEAFF
TRBJ2-1 | NA | NA | TRBV19 | TGTGCCAGTAGTAAGGTGACAGTGTACAATGAGCAGTTCTTC | CASSKVTVYNEQFF
TRBJ1-2 | NA | NA | TRBV25-1 | TGTGCCAGCAGTACGATGGGGGGGCTCTATGGCTACACCTTC | CASSTMGGLYGYTF
TRBJ2-5 | TRBD2 | few | TRBV28 | TGTGCCAGCAGTTCCATGGGGAGCGGGAGTATGACCCAGTACTTC | CASSSMGSGSMTQYF
TRBJ2-1 | TRBD2 | NA | TRBV7-8 | TGTGCCAGCAGCTCGAAGACTAGCGGGAGCTCCTACAATGAGCAGTTCTTC | CASSSKTSGSSYNEQFF
TRBJ2-5 | TRBD2 | once | TRBV14 | TGTGCCAGCAGCCCCAGGCGGGGGGCGGTTAAAGAGACCCAGTACTTC | CASSPRRGAVKETQYF
TRBJ2-2 | NA | NA | TRBV29-1 | TGCAGCGTTGTTATAGCGGCGAACACCGGGGAGCTGTTTTTT | CSVVIAANTGELFF
TRBJ2-3 | NA | few | TRBV3-1/TRBV3-2 | TGTGCCAGCAGCCAGAGTACCGGACTCACAGATACGCAGTATTTT | CASSQSTGLTDTQYF
TRBJ2-2 | TRBD1 | NA | TRBV18 | TGTGCCAGCTCACTCACTACAGGGGGGAGATACACCGGGGAGCTGTTTTTT | CASSLTTGGRYTGELFF
TRBJ1-1 | NA | NA | TRBV10-2 | TGCGCCAGCAGTGAGACAGGATCTAACACTGAAGCTTTCTTT | CASSETGSNTEAFF
TRBJ1-2 | NA | NA | TRBV5-4 | TGTGCCAGCAGCTCGGCAATAGGGACTGGCTATGGCTACACCTTC | CASSSAIGTGYGYTF
TRBJ2-1 | NA | NA | TRBV4-2 | TGTGCCAGCAGCCAAGATAACCTAGATTACAATGAGCAGTTCTTC | CASSQDNLDYNEQFF
TRBJ1-1 | NA | NA | TRBV19 | TGTGCCAGTAGTAAGTGGCAGGGGAGCACTGAAGCTTTCTTT | CASSKWQGSTEAFF
TRBJ1-2 | TRBD1 | NA | TRBV20-1 | TGCAGTGCTAGTAACAGGGGTGGCTACACCTTC | CSASNRGGYTF
TRBJ2-3 | NA | NA | TRBV7-2 | TGTGCCAGCAGCTCGAAGTTGTTGGGGCGAGCAGATACGCAGTATTTT | CASSSKLLGRADTQYF
TRBJ1-6 | TRBD1 | few | TRBV19 | TGTGCCAGTCAACGCGATCACGGACAGGGAGAATTTGCTAATTCACCCCTCCACTTT | CASQRDHGQGEFANSPLHF
TRBJ2-3 | NA | NA | TRBV15 | TGTGCCACCAGCAGAAAGGACACCACAGATACGCAGTATTTT | CATSRKDTTDTQYF
TRBJ2-1 | NA | NA | TRBV10-1 | TGCGCCAGCAGTATTACAGTAGGGGCCAATGAGCAGTTCTTC | CASSITVGANEQFF